This record concerns one T cell receptor (beta chain) sequence. What it binds is unknown. The entry originates in a study of shared clonotypes between healthy human individuals. Whole-study findings and limits: A limitation of the genetic and exposure-history diversity represented arose from few donors.

The donor cohort consisted entirely of Caucasian adults residing in Nashville, Tennessee. TCRdb's table, derived via immunoSEQ multiplex PCR, lists solely in-frame clones and lacks some. Of under 600,000 clones listed, roughly four fifths were seen once; the top ten hold around 12%. The source of this sequence is a woman in her thirties or forties in good health. Some clones in this sample may be carry-over from other donors' samples. Sequenced input: PBMCs.

The CDR3 loop is CASSSAGGYQETQYF. CDR3 sequence (DNA): TGTGCCAGCAGTTCCGCTGGGGGCTACCAAGAGACCCAGTACTTC. The chain couples TRBV5-6 to TRBJ2-5, with D perhaps matching TRBD1 (6 bases). The CDR3 sequence is 15 residues long. V lost 5 bases and J 0 bases, leaving 14 bases between the germline ends. The germline V gene has CDR1 SGHDT and CDR2 YYEEEE.